This TCR beta chain is from a study of response to subunit inactivated influenza vaccine. Study-wide results and limits: The study's authors posited that every seasonal influenza vaccination enlists few new T cells.

Deletions cut 6 bases from V and 7 bases from J, with 16 bases between. Germline values: CDR1 LGHNA, CDR2 YSLEER. CDR3 length: 14 residues. Concerning this clonotype itself: Its antigen remains unidentified.

From the RT-PCR reads, TCRdb called clonotypes with MiXCR, one entry per CDR3 protein. The profile covers more than 500,000 distinct CDR3 sequences, with about 11% appearing a single time and 8% to 13% taken by the ten largest. These data were also reused for a study on T cells expressing NK-cell markers. That publication notes: Synthesis of TCR beta cDNA relied on 5'RACE template switching carrying UMIs. It was sorted CD3+CD56+NKG2C+, CD3+CD56+NKG2C- and CD3+CD56-NKG2C+ T cells that supplied the TCR beta repertoires. Seven of eight sequenced donors tested HCMV-seropositive; one tested seronegative. Of CD8+ T cells, about 1.0-8% belonged to dominant NKG2C+ clonotypes in roughly six donors.

Material: PBMCs from blood, obtained on the day of vaccination. The chain has TRBV4-3 and TRBJ2-1, with a possible D match to TRBD2 (6 bases). The TCR comes from a man aged 50 to 60 who received an inactivated influenza vaccine. In nucleotides, the CDR3 is TGCGCCAGCAGTGAACCGGGACGGGGGAATGAGCAGTTCTTC. Amino acid sequence: CASSEPGRGNEQFF.